Shown below are 32 T cell receptor beta chains from a single sample sequenced in a study of T cell repertoires in cytomegalovirus infection. TCRdb re-derived calls from the reads in MiXCR, one entry per CDR3 protein. The sample carries roughly 760,000 distinct CDR3 sequences, approximately 34% recorded once. The source material was PBMCs. These receptor sequences come from a human donor in good health (CMV status not recorded). Some clones in this sample may be carry-over from other donors' samples.

Regarding this clonotype: This may stem from a read error, because a much larger clone lies one nucleotide away. The J gene is TRBJ1-5, the V gene TRBV7-8; TRBD1 is a possible D gene (5 bases). The CDR3 extends over 18 amino acids. Germline CDR1 SGHVS, CDR2 FQNEAQ. The CDR3 DNA follows: TGTGCCAGCCGCTTAGTCCTGGGGGGGGGTGAGCTCCATCAGCCCCAGCATTTT. It specifies CASRLVLGGGELHQPQHF.

The chain is built from TRBV6-4 and TRBJ1-2; D remains ambiguous. The CDR3 is 15 amino acids. The germline gives CDR1 MRHNA, CDR2 SNTAGT. The V gene lost 8 bases and the J gene lost 3 bases, with 19 bases spanning the gap. DNA of the CDR3: TGTGCCAGCCGGCCCCATCTTAGGTCGGACTATGGCTACACCTTC. Its protein is CASRPHLRSDYGYTF.

This chain connects TRBV2 to TRBJ1-2, with D maybe TRBD1 (5 bases). V was cut by 5 bases and J by 3 bases, with 7 bases left in between. The CDR3 is made up of 12 amino acids. Germline CDR1 is SNHLY and CDR2 is FYNNEI. The CDR3 DNA is TGTGCCAGCAGTCACAGGTACTATGGCTACACCTTC. Protein: CASSHRYYGYTF. Looking up the rest from reference TRBV2 and TRBJ1-2 gives the full variable domain: EPEVTQTPSHQVTQMGQEVILRCVPISNHLYFYWYRQILGQKVEFLVSFYNNEISEKSEIFDDQFSVERPDGSNFTLKIRSTKLEDSAMYFCASSHRYYGYTFGSGTRLTVV.

CDR3 DNA: TGTGCCACGTCAGGGGGGCAGCACCGAGAAGCTTTCTTT. It is translated as CATSGGQHREAFF. The chain links TRBV15 to TRBJ1-1; 7 bases line up with TRBD1. The germline V gene has CDR1 LNHNV and CDR2 YYDKDF (reference sequence). CDR3 size: 13 residues. V gave up 9 bases and J gave up 8 bases; unmatched junction bases: 12.

The CDR3 spells CASSERTGGEAKNIQYF. In nucleotides, the CDR3 is TGTGCCAGCAGCGAACGGACAGGAGGTGAGGCCAAAAACATTCAGTACTTC. The chain combines TRBV11-2 with TRBJ2-4; TRBD1 agrees at 7 bases. Germline trimming cut 5 bases from V and 1 base from J; bases unmatched to any gene: 11. The V gene's germline CDR1 is SGHAT and CDR2 FQNNGV. The CDR3 runs to 17 residues.

As DNA, the CDR3 is TGTGCCAGCAGTTTAAGAGGGGGCAGCGGGCCTTACAATGAGCAGTTCTTC. Residues: CASSLRGGSGPYNEQFF. The chain links TRBV27 to TRBJ2-1; the D gene is possibly TRBD1 (7 bases). From germline, CDR1 is MNHEY and CDR2 SMNVEV (reference sequence). The CDR3 is 17 amino acids. V lost 2 bases, J lost 4 bases, and 18 bases lay in between.

This rearrangement joins TRBV7-2 to TRBJ2-2; TRBD1 is a possible D gene (5 bases). Per germline, CDR1 SGHTA and CDR2 FQGNSA. V shed 2 bases and J shed 6 bases, with 7 bases lying between them. There are 13 residues in the CDR3. The CDR3 region has the DNA TGTGCCAGCAGCTTACAGGGATCCGGGGAGCTGTTTTTT. Protein: CASSLQGSGELFF.

The chain links TRBV2 to TRBJ1-5, with 8 bases matching TRBD1. CDR1 and CDR2 from the germline V gene are SNHLY and FYNNEI. The CDR3 runs to 15 residues. With 5 bases clipped from V and 3 bases from J, the junction kept 6 bases outside the gene matches. CDR3: CASSRQGLANQPQHF. For the CDR3, the DNA is TGTGCCAGCAGTAGACAGGGGTTGGCCAATCAGCCCCAGCATTTT.

This clonotype was recorded many times. The V and J genes are TRBV6-5 and TRBJ1-1, with D perhaps matching TRBD1 (5 bases). Germline CDR1 MNHEY, CDR2 SVGAGI. This CDR3 is built from 15 residues. The V end lost 2 bases, the J end lost 0 bases, and 10 bases lay between the germline ends. The CDR3 region has the DNA TGTGCCAGCAGTTACAGGGGTGACATGAACACTGAAGCTTTCTTT. It is translated as CASSYRGDMNTEAFF.

This clonotype appeared a few times. This chain joins TRBV28 and TRBJ1-1; no clear D. CDR1 is MDHEN, CDR2 SYDVKM, per germline. Trimming left V 4 bases short and J 1 base short, with 10 bases between. The CDR3 sequence is 14 residues long. Written as DNA, the CDR3 is TGTGCCAGCAGTTCAGGACTCCGGAACACTGAAGCTTTCTTT. Translated, it gives CASSSGLRNTEAFF.

The chain is built from TRBV5-1 and TRBJ2-7; possibly TRBD1 for D (5 bases). The germline CDR1 and CDR2 sequences are SGHRS and YFSETQ. Between the trimmed V and J ends, which lost 4 bases and 7 bases, there was a span of 15 bases. This CDR3 region has 13 residues. This CDR3 is CASSGRENGEQYF. The CDR3 DNA is TGCGCCAGCAGCGGCAGGGAAAACGGGGAGCAGTACTTC. Together with reference TRBV5-1 and TRBJ2-7, the CDR3 gives the full variable domain: KAGVTQTPRYLIKTRGQQVTLSCSPISGHRSVSWYQQTPGQGLQFLFEYFSETQRNKGNFPGRFSGRQFSNSRSEMNVSTLELGDSALYLCASSGRENGEQYFGPGTRLTVT.

This clonotype appeared many times. The chain uses TRBV7-2 and TRBJ2-2; 8 positions agree with TRBD2. Unmatched junction bases numbered 6, after V lost 8 bases and J lost 1 base. CDR3 length: 15 amino acids. Per germline, CDR1 SGHTA and CDR2 FQGNSA. CDR3 sequence reads: CASHKLAENTGELFF. The DNA of the CDR3 is TGTGCCAGCCATAAACTAGCGGAGAACACCGGGGAGCTGTTTTTT.

The gene calls are TRBV9 and TRBJ2-5; a possible D gene is TRBD1 (6 bases). CDR3 length: 15 amino acids. Trimming took 3 bases from V and 9 from J, leaving 21 bases between them. Germline CDR1 reads SGDLS; CDR2 reads YYNGEE. CDR3 sequence (DNA): TGTGCCAGCAGCGGGTCGACAGGTCCCCGGGTGGCCCAGTACTTC. The encoded protein is CASSGSTGPRVAQYF.

This sequence joins TRBV25-1 and TRBJ2-1; no reliable D call. Between the trimmed V and J ends, which lost 10 bases and 4 bases, there was a span of 5 bases. Germline CDR1 MGHDK, CDR2 SYGVNS. The CDR3 covers 10 residues. CDR3: CATPYNEQFF. Written as DNA, the CDR3 is TGTGCCACCCCGTACAATGAGCAGTTCTTC. The whole variable domain, filled in from reference TRBV25-1 and TRBJ2-1, reads EADIYQTPRYLVIGTGKKITLECSQTMGHDKMYWYQQDPGMELHLIHYSYGVNSTEKGDLSSESTVSRIRTEHFPLTLESARPSHTSQYLCATPYNEQFFGPGTRLTVL.

The chain recombines TRBV20-1 with TRBJ2-5; the match to TRBD2 covers 10 bases. Germline CDR1 is DFQATT and CDR2 is SNEGSKA (reference sequence). CDR3 length: 14 amino acids. V gave up 5 bases and J gave up 4 bases; unmatched junction bases: 7. CDR3 nucleotides: TGCAGTGCTCTCCCTAGCGGGAGTGCAGAGACCCAGTACTTC. Its translation is CSALPSGSAETQYF.

DNA of the CDR3: TGCGCCAGCAGCTTGGCGGATGGGTATGAAGCTTTCTTT. Residues: CASSLADGYEAFF. The chain carries TRBV5-1 and TRBJ1-1, with unresolved D. V was clipped by 0 bases and J by 7 bases, with 10 bases between them. In germline, CDR1 is SGHRS, CDR2 YFSETQ. This CDR3 region has 13 residues.

This chain uses TRBV19 with TRBJ1-1; D is ambiguous. Per the germline V gene, CDR1 is LNHDA and CDR2 is SQIVND (reference sequence). This CDR3 region has 17 residues. The V gene lost 2 bases and the J gene lost 5 bases, with 21 bases spanning the gap. This CDR3 is CASSIIGLKVVYTEAFF. For the CDR3, the DNA is TGTGCCAGTAGTATAATCGGCCTGAAGGTAGTATATACTGAAGCTTTCTTT.

On this clonotype itself: A much larger clone sits a single nucleotide away, making a read error possible. This chain uses TRBV7-8 with TRBJ2-5, with D possibly being TRBD2 (5 bases). This CDR3 comprises 14 residues. Germline V gene sequence: CDR1 SGHVS, CDR2 FQNEAQ. The CDR3 DNA is TGTGCCAGCAGCTTAGCCCCGGGGAGAGAGACCCAGAACTTC. This translates into CASSLAPGRETQNF.

This clonotype was detected a few times. The rearrangement joins TRBV27 to TRBJ2-1; the D is unclear. Germline assignment: CDR1 MNHEY and CDR2 SMNVEV (reference sequence). The CDR3 loop spans 18 amino acids. Trimming took 5 bases from V and 1 from J, leaving 21 bases between them. CDR3 sequence reads: CASSHQLAGPKSYNEQFF. The DNA of the CDR3 is TGTGCCAGCAGTCACCAGTTAGCAGGACCCAAATCCTACAATGAGCAGTTCTTC.

This clonotype came up a few times. The chain uses TRBV28 and TRBJ1-6; 7 nucleotides agree with TRBD1. The CDR3 is 18 amino acids. Per germline, CDR1 MDHEN and CDR2 SYDVKM. With 5 bases clipped from V and 7 bases from J, the junction kept 17 bases outside the gene matches. DNA for the CDR3: TGTGCCAGCAGTCCAAGACAGGGCGGCGCTGGGGTCAATTCACCCCTCCACTTT. Translating gives CASSPRQGGAGVNSPLHF.

The chain recombines TRBV7-4 with TRBJ2-1; weak D call: TRBD1 (6 bases). Germline assignment: CDR1 SGHVT and CDR2 SQSDAQ. V lost 6 bases and J lost 10, with 16 bases in between. The CDR3 sequence is 13 residues long. The chain's CDR3 is CASRMTGPTEQFF. The CDR3 nucleotides are TGTGCCAGCAGGATGACAGGTCCAACCGAGCAGTTCTTC.

This CDR3 reads CASSGQGRGGYTF. The CDR3 coding sequence is TGTGCCAGTAGTGGCCAGGGCAGAGGTGGCTACACCTTC. The chain is built from TRBV19 and TRBJ1-2; maybe TRBD1 (5 bases). This CDR3 region has 13 residues. V lost 5 bases, J lost 7 bases, and 14 bases lay in between. Germline V gene sequence: CDR1 LNHDA, CDR2 SQIVND (reference sequence).

This clonotype has just a few counts. The rearrangement links TRBV7-6 to TRBJ2-5; 7 nucleotides align to TRBD2. Germline V gene lookup returns CDR1 SGHVS and CDR2 FNYEAQ. CDR3 length equals 14 residues. J was trimmed by 5 bases and V by 1 base; bases with no gene match: 4. The DNA of the CDR3 is TGTGCCAGCAGCTTAGGAGCGGGAACCGAGACCCAGTACTTC. Its translation: CASSLGAGTETQYF.

This clonotype was counted only a few times. The chain has TRBV27 and TRBJ2-7, with D perhaps matching TRBD2 (5 bases). Trimming shortened V by 0 bases and J by 0 bases, and 12 bases separated the two germline ends. CDR1 is MNHEY, CDR2 SMNVEV, per germline (reference sequence). The CDR3 is 16 residues long. The CDR3 sequence is CASSLSILGSSYEQYF. DNA for the CDR3: TGTGCCAGCAGTTTATCGATCCTGGGGAGCTCCTACGAGCAGTACTTC.

Concerning this clonotype itself: The junction and the germline gene differ at one end; a read error may be behind it. The chain couples TRBV24-1 to TRBJ2-1; D perhaps matches TRBD2 (5 bases). Germline values: CDR1 KGHDR, CDR2 SFDVKD. The CDR3 contains 12 residues. The chain's CDR3 is CANSDPGGEHFF. CDR3 nucleotide sequence: TGTGCCAACAGTGATCCCGGAGGCGAGCATTTCTTC.

This clonotype has only a few counts. The J gene is TRBJ2-3, the V gene TRBV7-2; 11 bases line up with TRBD2. CDR1 and CDR2 from the germline V gene are SGHTA and FQGNSA. The CDR3 length is 20 residues. J was trimmed by 0 bases and V by 5 bases; bases with no gene match: 16. The DNA for the CDR3 is TGTGCCAGCAGCCTAACCAATCTAGCGGGAGGCCCTTCTAGCACAGATACGCAGTATTTT. Protein product: CASSLTNLAGGPSSTDTQYF.

This chain uses TRBV10-3 with TRBJ2-7; 8 bases line up with TRBD1. This CDR3 has 16 residues. V lost 3 bases and J lost 4; bases outside the gene matches: 11. CDR1 and CDR2 (germline): ENHRY, SYGVKD. CDR3: CAISDFQGAQRYEQYF. The CDR3 coding sequence is TGTGCCATCAGTGACTTCCAGGGGGCGCAGAGGTACGAGCAGTACTTC.

The chain joins TRBV12-3 or TRBV12-4 to TRBJ2-4, with TRBD1 identical over 8 bases. Trimming at V came to 5 bases and at J to 7 bases, leaving 10 bases not matched to a gene. The CDR3 consists of 15 residues. Written as DNA, the CDR3 is TGTGCCAGCAGTAGTGAGGACAGGGCAGACAACATTCAGTACTTC. It codes for CASSSEDRADNIQYF.

The rearrangement uses TRBV10-3 and TRBJ1-4, with D possibly being TRBD1 (5 bases). V shed 8 bases and J shed 11 bases, with 18 bases lying between them. This CDR3 has 13 amino acids. Germline CDR1 is ENHRY and CDR2 is SYGVKD. CDR3 protein: CAISASQAGKLFF. DNA of the CDR3: TGTGCCATCTCGGCCTCACAGGCCGGGAAACTGTTTTTT.

V and J are TRBV2 and TRBJ2-7, with 7 bases identical to TRBD1. This CDR3 is built from 16 residues. Germline V lookup: CDR1 SNHLY, CDR2 FYNNEI. After removal of 4 bases from V and 7 bases from J, the junction contained 16 bases not matched to a gene. This chain's CDR3 is CASSAQGDSWTGEQYF. As DNA, the CDR3 is TGTGCCAGCAGTGCCCAGGGGGACAGTTGGACCGGTGAGCAGTACTTC.

The V gene is TRBV7-1, the J gene TRBJ2-2, with D unclear. TRBV7-1 is treated as an ORF (open reading frame) with a function not yet certain. This CDR3 is built from 12 residues. Trimming cost V 11 bases and J 6 bases, with 13 bases left between them. DNA for the CDR3: TGTGCCGCCCGACCAAACCCCGGGGAGCTGTTTTTT. Translated, it gives CAARPNPGELFF.

There are a few counts of this clonotype. The chain combines TRBV28 with TRBJ2-3; no definite D call. This CDR3 has 12 residues. Trimming pared 5 bases from V and 4 bases from J, leaving 7 bases between. Germline V gene lookup returns CDR1 MDHEN and CDR2 SYDVKM. The CDR3 reads CASSITADTQYF. The CDR3 DNA follows: TGTGCCAGCAGTATAACAGCAGATACGCAGTATTTT.